The clone carrying this T cell receptor (beta chain) has a count of ten or more. The antigen is undetermined. The data belong to a study of early T cells in non-severe SARS-CoV-2 infection. Study-level points and caveats: Comparison of clonotypes with VDJdb favored anti-spike CD8 responses while missing private and CD4 specificities.

Losses at the gene ends were 5 bases for V and 0 bases for J; bases not matched to a gene: 6. CDR3 length equals 15 residues. Germline V gene data show CDR1 as SGHDT and CDR2 as YYEEEE. TCRdb reprocessed the 5' RACE reads via MiXCR and lists one record per CDR3 protein. The sample has roughly 47,000 distinct CDR3 sequences, about 6% seen once. The sample was whole blood, taken at baseline. The receptor's source is an adult who was a healthcare worker with PCR-confirmed SARS-CoV-2 infection or an uninfected control (not recorded which). This chain uses TRBV5-6 with TRBJ2-7, with 9 nucleotides matching TRBD2. This CDR3 is CASRASGGSSYEQYF. CDR3 DNA: TGTGCCAGCAGGGCCAGCGGGGGGTCCTCCTACGAGCAGTACTTC. Based on the CDR3 plus reference TRBV5-6 and TRBJ2-7, the full variable domain is DAGVTQSPTHLIKTRGQQVTLRCSPKSGHDTVSWYQQALGQGPQFIFQYYEEEERQRGNFPDRFSGHQFPNYSSELNVNALLLGDSALYLCASRASGGSSYEQYFGPGTRLTVT.